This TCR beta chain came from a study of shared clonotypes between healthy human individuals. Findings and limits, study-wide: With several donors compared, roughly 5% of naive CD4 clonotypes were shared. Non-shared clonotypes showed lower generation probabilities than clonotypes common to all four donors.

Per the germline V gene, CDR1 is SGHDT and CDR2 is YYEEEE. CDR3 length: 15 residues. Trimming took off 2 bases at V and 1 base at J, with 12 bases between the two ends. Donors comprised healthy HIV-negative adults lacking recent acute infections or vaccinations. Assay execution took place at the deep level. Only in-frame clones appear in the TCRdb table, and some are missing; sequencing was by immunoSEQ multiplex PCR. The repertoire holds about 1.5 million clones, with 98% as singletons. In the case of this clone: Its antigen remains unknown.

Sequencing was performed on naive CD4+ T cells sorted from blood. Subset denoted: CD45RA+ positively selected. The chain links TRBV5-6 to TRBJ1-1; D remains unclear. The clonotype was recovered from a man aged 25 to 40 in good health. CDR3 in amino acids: CASSFWANPNTEAFF. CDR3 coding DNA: TGTGCCAGCAGCTTTTGGGCGAACCCGAACACTGAAGCTTTCTTT. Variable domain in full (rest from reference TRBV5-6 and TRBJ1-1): DAGVTQSPTHLIKTRGQQVTLRCSPKSGHDTVSWYQQALGQGPQFIFQYYEEEERQRGNFPDRFSGHQFPNYSSELNVNALLLGDSALYLCASSFWANPNTEAFFGQGTRLTVV.